The rows below give T cell receptor beta chains drawn from one sample of a study of blood T cell repertoires in COVID-19. Data came from immunoSEQ multiplex PCR; TCRdb stores just in-frame clones and leaves some out. The sample consists of 200,000 to 250,000 clones, roughly nine tenths of them appearing once. The sequencing sample was made of peripheral blood. These receptors all come from a woman between 45 and 60 years old with COVID-19, enrolled during active disease. Both conserved end residues are part of each CDR3. The D gene is left open where the match is weak. The size field is filled for only some rows; it gives once, few, many or a size class.

V gene: TRBV10-3
D gene: TRBD1
clone size: NA
J gene: TRBJ1-5
CDR3 protein: CAIKGDRGPNQPQHF
CDR3 DNA: TGTGCCATCAAGGGGGACAGGGGCCCTAATCAGCCCCAGCATTTT

V gene: TRBV18
D gene: NA
clone size: NA
J gene: TRBJ1-6
CDR3 protein: CASSLDAAKRNSPLHF
CDR3 DNA: TGTGCCAGCTCCCTCGATGCGGCGAAAAGGAATTCACCCCTCCACTTT

V gene: TRBV2
D gene: NA
clone size: once
J gene: TRBJ2-1
CDR3 protein: CASSRLGDSYNEQFF
CDR3 DNA: TGTGCCAGCAGTCGACTAGGGGACTCCTACAATGAGCAGTTCTTC

V gene: TRBV18
D gene: NA
clone size: once
J gene: TRBJ2-1
CDR3 protein: CASSPRVNNEQFF
CDR3 DNA: TGTGCCAGCTCACCGAGGGTAAACAATGAGCAGTTCTTC

V gene: TRBV2
D gene: TRBD1
clone size: NA
J gene: TRBJ2-7
CDR3 protein: CASSLDRALEYEQYF
CDR3 DNA: TGTGCCAGCAGTCTGGACAGGGCCCTGGAATACGAGCAGTACTTC

V gene: TRBV24-1
D gene: NA
clone size: once
J gene: TRBJ2-3
CDR3 protein: CATSDFSRDAQYF
CDR3 DNA: TGTGCCACCAGTGATTTTTCGCGGGATGCGCAGTATTTT

V gene: TRBV7-2
D gene: NA
clone size: NA
J gene: TRBJ2-1
CDR3 protein: CASSLDLYEDEQFF
CDR3 DNA: TGTGCCAGCAGCTTAGACTTATACGAGGATGAGCAGTTCTTC

V gene: TRBV11-2
D gene: TRBD1
clone size: NA
J gene: TRBJ2-5
CDR3 protein: CASSLGQFKETQYF
CDR3 DNA: TGTGCCAGCAGCTTGGGACAGTTTAAAGAGACCCAGTACTTC

V gene: TRBV14
D gene: NA
clone size: NA
J gene: TRBJ1-1
CDR3 protein: CASSQDWPGMNTEAFF
CDR3 DNA: TGTGCCAGCAGCCAAGATTGGCCAGGGATGAACACTGAAGCTTTCTTT

V gene: TRBV5-5
D gene: TRBD2
clone size: NA
J gene: TRBJ2-2
CDR3 protein: CASSPIAGATNTGELFF
CDR3 DNA: TGTGCCAGCAGCCCAATAGCGGGGGCGACGAACACCGGGGAGCTGTTTTTT

V gene: TRBV9
D gene: NA
clone size: NA
J gene: TRBJ1-4
CDR3 protein: CASGGVGPNEKLFF
CDR3 DNA: TGTGCCAGTGGGGGGGTAGGACCTAATGAAAAACTGTTTTTT

V gene: TRBV10-2
D gene: NA
clone size: many
J gene: TRBJ1-6
CDR3 protein: CASSETVNSPLHF
CDR3 DNA: TGCGCCAGCAGTGAGACAGTGAATTCACCCCTCCACTTT

V gene: TRBV28
D gene: NA
clone size: NA
J gene: TRBJ2-7
CDR3 protein: CASSLSRGEQYF
CDR3 DNA: TGTGCCAGCAGTTTATCCCGGGGGGAGCAGTACTTC

V gene: TRBV19
D gene: NA
clone size: once
J gene: TRBJ1-1
CDR3 protein: CASSIVQTNTEAFF
CDR3 DNA: TGTGCCAGTAGTATAGTACAGACGAACACTGAAGCTTTCTTT

V gene: TRBV11-2
D gene: NA
clone size: NA
J gene: TRBJ2-6
CDR3 protein: CASSPGLGSSGANVLTF
CDR3 DNA: TGTGCCAGCAGCCCCGGGCTGGGGAGCTCTGGGGCCAACGTCCTGACTTTC

V gene: TRBV6-5
D gene: NA
clone size: NA
J gene: TRBJ1-2
CDR3 protein: CASSYGGNGYTF
CDR3 DNA: TGTGCCAGCAGTTATGGGGGCAATGGCTACACCTTC

V gene: TRBV27
D gene: TRBD1
clone size: NA
J gene: TRBJ2-2
CDR3 protein: CASSLRQGDTGELFF
CDR3 DNA: TGTGCCAGCAGTTTACGACAGGGCGACACCGGGGAGCTGTTTTTT

V gene: TRBV19
D gene: NA
clone size: NA
J gene: TRBJ1-1
CDR3 protein: CASEGTTNTEAFF
CDR3 DNA: TGTGCCAGCGAAGGGACAACTAACACTGAAGCTTTCTTT

V gene: TRBV11-2
D gene: NA
clone size: once
J gene: TRBJ1-2
CDR3 protein: CASSPPILNRAGGYTF
CDR3 DNA: TGTGCCAGCAGCCCTCCCATCCTCAACAGGGCCGGCGGCTACACCTTC

V gene: TRBV24-1
D gene: TRBD2
clone size: NA
J gene: TRBJ2-3
CDR3 protein: CATSSAGGYTDTQYF
CDR3 DNA: TGTGCCACCAGTTCAGCGGGGGGTTACACAGATACGCAGTATTTT

V gene: TRBV12-3/TRBV12-4
D gene: NA
clone size: NA
J gene: TRBJ2-3
CDR3 protein: CASSFEGGDTQYF
CDR3 DNA: TGTGCCAGCAGTTTTGAAGGGGGAGATACGCAGTATTTT

V gene: TRBV9
D gene: TRBD1
clone size: NA
J gene: TRBJ1-6
CDR3 protein: CASSVWDRGGSPLHF
CDR3 DNA: TGTGCCAGCAGCGTATGGGACAGGGGAGGATCACCCCTCCACTTT

V gene: TRBV5-8
D gene: NA
clone size: NA
J gene: TRBJ1-1
CDR3 protein: CASSSVSFLNTEAFF
CDR3 DNA: TGTGCCAGCAGCTCCGTCAGTTTTTTGAACACTGAAGCTTTCTTT

V gene: TRBV6-5
D gene: NA
clone size: NA
J gene: TRBJ2-1
CDR3 protein: CASSYLVMGRNEQFF
CDR3 DNA: TGTGCCAGCAGTTACTTAGTAATGGGGAGGAATGAGCAGTTCTTC

V gene: TRBV6-1
D gene: NA
clone size: NA
J gene: TRBJ1-5
CDR3 protein: CASSESIHSNQPQHF
CDR3 DNA: TGTGCCAGCAGTGAGTCAATACATAGCAATCAGCCCCAGCATTTT

V gene: TRBV5-1
D gene: TRBD1
clone size: NA
J gene: TRBJ1-1
CDR3 protein: CASSLGSKGANTEAFF
CDR3 DNA: TGCGCCAGCAGCTTGGGGTCAAAGGGGGCGAACACTGAAGCTTTCTTT

V gene: TRBV13
D gene: NA
clone size: NA
J gene: TRBJ2-3
CDR3 protein: CASSLRARGTDTQYF
CDR3 DNA: TGTGCCAGCAGCTTAAGGGCCAGGGGCACAGATACGCAGTATTTT

V gene: TRBV7-8
D gene: TRBD1
clone size: NA
J gene: TRBJ2-6
CDR3 protein: CASRSRTGFSGANVLTF
CDR3 DNA: TGTGCCAGCCGCTCTCGGACAGGTTTCTCTGGGGCCAACGTCCTGACTTTC

V gene: TRBV5-1
D gene: TRBD1
clone size: NA
J gene: TRBJ1-4
CDR3 protein: CASSTTGGGGEKLFF
CDR3 DNA: TGCGCCAGCAGCACTACAGGGGGCGGAGGTGAAAAACTGTTTTTT

V gene: TRBV9
D gene: TRBD1
clone size: NA
J gene: TRBJ2-2
CDR3 protein: CASSPGTAPRTGELFF
CDR3 DNA: TGTGCCAGCAGCCCAGGGACAGCCCCAAGAACCGGGGAGCTGTTTTTT

V gene: TRBV27
D gene: NA
clone size: NA
J gene: TRBJ2-1
CDR3 protein: CASNQGRGLYNEQFF
CDR3 DNA: TGTGCCAGCAACCAGGGCAGGGGATTGTACAATGAGCAGTTCTTC

V gene: TRBV7-2
D gene: TRBD2
clone size: once
J gene: TRBJ2-1
CDR3 protein: CASSLRRGAAYNEQFF
CDR3 DNA: TGTGCCAGCAGCTTAAGGCGGGGGGCAGCCTACAATGAGCAGTTCTTC

V gene: TRBV7-6
D gene: TRBD1
clone size: NA
J gene: TRBJ1-2
CDR3 protein: CASSSTGGGGYTF
CDR3 DNA: TGTGCCAGCAGCTCCACAGGGGGTGGGGGCTACACCTTC

V gene: TRBV11-2
D gene: TRBD2
clone size: once
J gene: TRBJ2-1
CDR3 protein: CASRPVAGGPRANEQFF
CDR3 DNA: TGTGCCAGCAGACCCGTAGCGGGGGGGCCCAGGGCAAATGAGCAGTTCTTC

V gene: TRBV27
D gene: TRBD1
clone size: NA
J gene: TRBJ2-6
CDR3 protein: CASSKGATGANVLTF
CDR3 DNA: TGTGCCAGCAGTAAGGGGGCGACTGGGGCCAACGTCCTGACTTTC

V gene: TRBV4-3
D gene: NA
clone size: NA
J gene: TRBJ2-3
CDR3 protein: CASSPSRIHTDTQYF
CDR3 DNA: TGCGCCAGCAGCCCTTCTAGGATACACACAGATACGCAGTATTTT

V gene: TRBV19
D gene: NA
clone size: few
J gene: TRBJ1-1
CDR3 protein: CASTRDGLRGTEAFF
CDR3 DNA: TGTGCCAGTACCAGGGACGGACTAAGGGGCACTGAAGCTTTCTTT

V gene: TRBV27
D gene: TRBD1
clone size: NA
J gene: TRBJ2-6
CDR3 protein: CASSLTGNGANVLTF
CDR3 DNA: TGTGCCAGCAGTTTGACAGGGAACGGGGCCAACGTCCTGACTTTC

V gene: TRBV11-3
D gene: TRBD2
clone size: NA
J gene: TRBJ2-7
CDR3 protein: CASSLGPGGEQYF
CDR3 DNA: TGTGCCAGCAGCTTAGGGCCGGGAGGAGAGCAGTACTTC

V gene: TRBV24-1
D gene: TRBD1
clone size: NA
J gene: TRBJ2-3
CDR3 protein: CATSPTGVSTDTQYF
CDR3 DNA: TGTGCCACCAGTCCCACAGGGGTATCCACAGATACGCAGTATTTT

V gene: TRBV4-1
D gene: NA
clone size: NA
J gene: TRBJ1-6
CDR3 protein: CASSQEAAGLSNSPLHF
CDR3 DNA: TGCGCCAGCAGCCAAGAAGCCGCGGGACTAAGTAATTCACCCCTCCACTTT

V gene: TRBV5-1
D gene: NA
clone size: once
J gene: TRBJ2-5
CDR3 protein: CASSVMGTNQETQYF
CDR3 DNA: TGCGCCAGCAGCGTGATGGGTACTAACCAAGAGACCCAGTACTTC

V gene: TRBV5-4
D gene: TRBD1
clone size: NA
J gene: TRBJ2-1
CDR3 protein: CASSFEGATRNEQFF
CDR3 DNA: TGTGCCAGCAGCTTCGAGGGGGCAACAAGAAATGAGCAGTTCTTC

V gene: TRBV11-2
D gene: TRBD2
clone size: NA
J gene: TRBJ2-3
CDR3 protein: CASSPTSGGALDTQYF
CDR3 DNA: TGTGCCAGCAGTCCGACCAGCGGGGGGGCCTTGGATACGCAGTATTTT

V gene: TRBV9
D gene: TRBD2
clone size: NA
J gene: TRBJ2-7
CDR3 protein: CASSVADGGTYEQYF
CDR3 DNA: TGTGCCAGCAGCGTAGCTGACGGGGGGACTTACGAGCAGTACTTC

V gene: TRBV27
D gene: NA
clone size: NA
J gene: TRBJ2-2
CDR3 protein: CASSDGPGYSDTGELFF
CDR3 DNA: TGTGCCAGCAGTGACGGGCCCGGATATAGCGACACCGGGGAGCTGTTTTTT

V gene: TRBV9
D gene: NA
clone size: NA
J gene: TRBJ2-3
CDR3 protein: CASSAEVVSTDTQYF
CDR3 DNA: TGTGCCAGCAGCGCAGAAGTTGTTAGCACAGATACGCAGTATTTT